This passage covers 15 T cell receptor beta chains from one sample sequenced in a study of T cell repertoires in cytomegalovirus infection. What these receptors recognize is not known. TCRdb ran MiXCR on the reads and lists one entry per CDR3 protein. The data show fewer than 1,000,000 distinct CDR3 sequences, around 30% seen once. This specimen was cultured CD8+ T cells from PBMCs, taken from culture after CMV antigen stimulation. These receptors all come from a human donor in good health (CMV status not recorded). Some clones in this sample may be carry-over from other donors' samples.

Ten or more counts support this clonotype. The chain combines TRBV7-6 with TRBJ2-2; 9 bases line up with TRBD2. This CDR3 comprises 15 residues. Unmatched junction bases numbered 3, after V lost 2 bases and J lost 5 bases. CDR1 SGHVS and CDR2 FNYEAQ come from the germline V gene. The CDR3 sequence: CASSLSAGGTGELFF. The CDR3 DNA reads as TGTGCCAGCAGCTTATCCGCGGGGGGGACCGGGGAGCTGTTTTTT.

There are many counts of this clonotype. This rearrangement joins TRBV12-3 or TRBV12-4 to TRBJ2-7, with D perhaps matching TRBD1 (5 bases). Between the trimmed V and J ends, which lost 3 bases and 0 bases, there was a span of 18 bases. The CDR3 sequence is 17 residues long. The chain's CDR3 is CASSFRTQGTLSYEQYF. Written as DNA, the CDR3 is TGTGCCAGCAGTTTCCGTACCCAGGGAACACTCTCCTACGAGCAGTACTTC.

This clonotype was observed a single time. CDR3 nucleotides: TGTGCCACATTGGACGGCGCTTATGGCTACACCTTC. Its translation: CATLDGAYGYTF. V usage is TRBV6-2 or TRBV6-3 and J usage is TRBJ1-2; D unresolved. Germline-derived CDR1 and CDR2 are MNHEY and SVGEGT. Trimming pared 10 bases from V and 5 bases from J, leaving 14 bases between. The CDR3 spans 12 residues.

The gene calls are TRBV3-1 and TRBJ2-1; D is undetermined. CDR3 size: 20 residues. Between the trimmed V and J ends, which lost 4 bases and 0 bases, there was a span of 25 bases. Germline CDR1 reads LGHDT; CDR2 reads YNNKEL (reference sequence). Written as DNA, the CDR3 is TGTGCCAGCAGCCCCCCTCGGACGTTCCAGATAGCCAGCTCCTACAATGAGCAGTTCTTC. Its protein product is CASSPPRTFQIASSYNEQFF.

This clonotype was recorded many times. This chain joins TRBV7-9 and TRBJ1-4; D not resolved. The CDR3 has 14 amino acids. Germline CDR1 is SEHNR and CDR2 is FQNEAQ (reference sequence). Trimming removed 10 bases from V and 3 bases from J, with 15 bases in between. The CDR3 DNA reads TGTGCCACTGACCCCGACACGCCTAATGAAAAACTGTTTTTT. This sequence encodes CATDPDTPNEKLFF.

This clonotype showed up just a few times. This chain uses TRBV6-2 or TRBV6-3 with TRBJ1-2; no reliable D call. Trimming shortened V by 8 bases and J by 3 bases, and 16 bases separated the two germline ends. The CDR3 runs 14 residues. CDR1 is MNHEY, CDR2 SVGEGT, per germline. CDR3 nucleotide sequence: TGTGCCAGCCTCGACGGGTACCTCCACTATGGCTACACCTTC. It codes for CASLDGYLHYGYTF.

This clonotype has more than one count but fewer than ten. This chain joins TRBV18 and TRBJ2-5, with TRBD1 matching 8 bases. This CDR3 has 16 amino acids. The ends lost 0 bases at V and 1 base at J; junction bases unmatched: 4. Germline CDR1 is KGHSH and CDR2 is LQKENI. The CDR3 spells CASSPPRRGLQETQYF. In DNA form, the CDR3 reads TGTGCCAGCTCACCACCGCGCAGGGGGCTCCAAGAGACCCAGTACTTC.

This clonotype has at least ten counts. The chain uses TRBV2 and TRBJ2-1; D is possibly TRBD1 (5 bases). V was pared by 6 bases and J by 9 bases, with 12 bases between. The germline CDR1 and CDR2 sequences are SNHLY and FYNNEI. The CDR3 contains 12 residues. CDR3 DNA sequence: TGTGCCAGCAGCCCGTGGGGCTTTGAGCAGTTCTTC. It is translated as CASSPWGFEQFF.

This clonotype showed up just a few times. The chain links TRBV11-2 to TRBJ2-7, with 8 nucleotides matching TRBD2. Trimming cost V 5 bases and J 5 bases; bases outside gene matches: 11. The CDR3 is 15 residues long. Per the germline V gene, CDR1 is SGHAT and CDR2 is FQNNGV. The CDR3: CASSKLGLDTHEQYV. The CDR3 DNA is TGTGCCAGCAGCAAACTGGGACTAGACACCCACGAGCAGTACGTC.

The chain couples TRBV28 to TRBJ2-3; 12 positions agree with TRBD2. The CDR3 runs 19 residues. CDR1 and CDR2 from the germline V gene are MDHEN and SYDVKM. V lost 5 bases and J lost 1; bases outside the gene matches: 13. The CDR3 region is CASSPLGLLAGGRTDTQYF. The CDR3 bases are TGTGCCAGCAGTCCCCTGGGCCTACTAGCGGGGGGTCGCACAGATACGCAGTATTTT.

This clonotype has only a few counts. The V and J genes are TRBV6-2 or TRBV6-3 and TRBJ2-5; possibly TRBD2 for D (6 bases). V was clipped by 1 base and J by 5 bases, with 8 bases between them. This CDR3 contains 13 residues. Germline V gene sequence: CDR1 MNHEY, CDR2 SVGEGT. The CDR3 reads CASSYWGRETQYF. CDR3 in DNA: TGTGCCAGCAGTTACTGGGGGAGGGAGACCCAGTACTTC.

The V call is TRBV6-2 or TRBV6-3, the J call TRBJ2-7; weak D call: TRBD1 (5 bases). CDR3 size: 12 residues. V lost 7 bases and J lost 2, with 9 bases in between. The germline CDR1 and CDR2 sequences are MNHEY and SVGEGT. The CDR3 is CASKGLAYEQYF. The CDR3, as DNA: TGTGCCAGCAAGGGGCTGGCCTACGAGCAGTACTTC.

This clonotype was detected many times. The chain combines TRBV6-1 with TRBJ2-1; 13 bases fit TRBD2. Germline V CDR1 and CDR2: MNHNS, SASEGT. The V and J ends lost 7 bases and 5 bases, in that order; junction bases with no gene match: 5. The CDR3 length is 15 residues. The CDR3 spells CASTLTSGGDNEQFF. CDR3 sequence (DNA): TGTGCCAGCACCCTAACTAGCGGGGGGGACAATGAGCAGTTCTTC.

The V call is TRBV20-1, the J call TRBJ1-1; TRBD1 aligns across 7 bases. This CDR3 has 14 amino acids. The V segment lost 6 bases and the J segment 4 bases; nucleotides outside the gene matches: 11. Germline V CDR1 and CDR2: DFQATT, SNEGSKA (reference sequence). In DNA form, the CDR3 reads TGCAGTGCCCCAACGACAGGGATTAGCACTGAAGCTTTCTTT. Residues: CSAPTTGISTEAFF.

This clonotype has at least ten counts. At one end the junction does not follow the germline gene, possibly because of a read error. This chain joins TRBV10-2 and TRBJ1-1, with TRBD1 as a possible D gene (5 bases). Germline lookup yields CDR1 WSHSY and CDR2 SAAADI. The CDR3 is 11 residues long. In nucleotides, the CDR3 is TGTGCCAGCAGTGGGGGGGCTGAAGCTTTCTTT. Translating gives CASSGGAEAFF.